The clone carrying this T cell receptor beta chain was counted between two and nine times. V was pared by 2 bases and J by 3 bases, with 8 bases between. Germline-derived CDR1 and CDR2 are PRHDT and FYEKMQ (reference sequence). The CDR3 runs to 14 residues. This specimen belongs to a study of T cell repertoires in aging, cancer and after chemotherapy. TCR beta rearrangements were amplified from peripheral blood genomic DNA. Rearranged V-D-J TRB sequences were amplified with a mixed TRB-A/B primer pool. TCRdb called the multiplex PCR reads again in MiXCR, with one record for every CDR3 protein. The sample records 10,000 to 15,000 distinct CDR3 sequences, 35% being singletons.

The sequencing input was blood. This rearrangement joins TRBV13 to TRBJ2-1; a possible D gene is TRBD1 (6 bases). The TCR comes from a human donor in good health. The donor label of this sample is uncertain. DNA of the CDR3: TGTGCCAGCAGCTTACGACAGGTCTACAATGAGCAGTTCTTC. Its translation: CASSLRQVYNEQFF.